This T cell receptor beta chain was found in a study of cytomegalovirus exposure and HLA in healthy donors. General study results and limits: Researchers catalogued about 160 TCR beta chains as cytomegalovirus-associated.

With regard to this clone: Its antigen is unknown.

The PCR had 60 Vbeta and 13 Jbeta primers. Generated by immunoSEQ multiplex PCR, the TCRdb table keeps only in-frame clones and is missing some. Among about 170,000 clones listed, roughly 85% were seen once. With 5 bases clipped from V and 0 bases from J, the junction kept 7 bases outside the gene matches. The CDR3 totals 16 residues. Germline CDR1 is SGHRS and CDR2 is YFSETQ. At the time of sampling, donors were nominally healthy, though unrecorded immune exposures were likely. This sequence joins TRBV5-1 and TRBJ2-7; 11 bases fit TRBD2. This clonotype originated in a boy between 2 and 15 years old in good health and CMV-seronegative. Sequenced sample: PBMCs. CDR3 sequence: CASRRLAGGFSYEQYF. For the CDR3, the DNA is TGCGCCAGCAGGAGGCTAGCGGGGGGATTCTCCTACGAGCAGTACTTC. The variable domain in full, with the rest retrieved from reference TRBV5-1 and TRBJ2-7, is KAGVTQTPRYLIKTRGQQVTLSCSPISGHRSVSWYQQTPGQGLQFLFEYFSETQRNKGNFPGRFSGRQFSNSRSEMNVSTLELGDSALYLCASRRLAGGFSYEQYFGPGTRLTVT.